This entry is about one T cell receptor (beta chain). Its specificity is unknown. This sample is part of a study of vaccination and CD4 T cells after COVID-19. Study-level background: The convalescents comprised six males and four females, two of them Hispanic. Each person enrolled got two BNT162b2 or mRNA-1273 vaccine doses.

Oncomine TCR Beta short-read sequencing was applied to DNA from cultured CD4+ T cells. From CD4+ T cells that had been cultured, genomic DNA was extracted. TCRdb reanalysed the PCR reads using MiXCR and keeps one entry per CDR3 protein. The data show 20,000 to 25,000 distinct CDR3 sequences, 32% seen once. Time point specified: late sampling 161 to 241 days after vaccination in a few convalescent patients. Treatment given: roughly 10-day PBMC culture with coronavirus spike peptide pools or control peptides (ViraFEST assay). Negative selection separated CD4+ T cells from approximately 11-day cultures. Germline V lookup: CDR1 MNHEY, CDR2 SVGEGT. The V and J ends lost 5 bases and 2 bases respectively, with 4 bases between them. The CDR3 length is 11 residues.

This TCR came from a human donor who had recovered from COVID-19. The V call is TRBV6-2 or TRBV6-3, the J call TRBJ2-7, with D hard to call. This sample comprised CD4+ T cells from blood, cultured in vitro, obtained about 7 months after SARS-CoV-2 vaccination. The CDR3 DNA follows: TGTGCCAGCAGTCACACCTACGAGCAGTACTTC. Translating gives CASSHTYEQYF.